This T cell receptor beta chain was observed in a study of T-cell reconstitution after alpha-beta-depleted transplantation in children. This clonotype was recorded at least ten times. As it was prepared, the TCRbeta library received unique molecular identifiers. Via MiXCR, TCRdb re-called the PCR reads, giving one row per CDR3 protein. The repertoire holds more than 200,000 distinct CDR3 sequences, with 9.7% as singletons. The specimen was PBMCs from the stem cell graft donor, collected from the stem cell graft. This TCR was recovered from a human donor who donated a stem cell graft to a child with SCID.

The CDR3 nucleotides are TGCAGTGTAACCGGGACTAGCTCCTACGAGCAGTACTTC. This sequence encodes CSVTGTSSYEQYF. This sequence joins TRBV20-1 and TRBJ2-7; 8 nucleotides align to TRBD2. J lost 0 bases, V lost 7 bases, and 5 bases had no gene match. This CDR3 spans 13 amino acids. CDR1 and CDR2 (germline): DFQATT, SNEGSKA (reference sequence).